A selection of T cell receptor beta chains follows, all from one sample in a study of blood T cell repertoires in COVID-19. Data came from immunoSEQ multiplex PCR; TCRdb stores just in-frame clones and leaves some out. In the table there are about 350,000 clones, around nine tenths of which are singletons. What was sequenced was PBMCs or T cells enriched from blood (not recorded which). The receptors shown here come from a woman aged 25 to 39 who had been exposed to COVID-19. The CDR3 runs from the conserved cysteine through the conserved F or W. The D gene is left open where the match is weak. Size values are once, few and many counts, or a class for expanded clones, and some rows have none.

v_gene: TRBV6-5; j_gene: TRBJ2-5; abundance: -; d_gene: TRBD1; CDR3nt: TGTGCCAGCAGTTACCCGACGACAGGGGGCATGGAGACCCAGTACTTC; CDR3aa: CASSYPTTGGMETQYF
v_gene: TRBV21-1; j_gene: TRBJ1-3; abundance: -; d_gene: -; CDR3nt: TGTGCCAGCAGCAAGCTAGGCGCGACAGGCGTTTTATCTGGAAACACCATATATTTT; CDR3aa: CASSKLGATGVLSGNTIYF
v_gene: TRBV9; j_gene: TRBJ1-2; abundance: -; d_gene: TRBD1; CDR3nt: TGTGCCAGCAGCTCCGGACAGGGGGTGAACTATGGCTACACCTTC; CDR3aa: CASSSGQGVNYGYTF
v_gene: TRBV2; j_gene: TRBJ2-7; abundance: -; d_gene: TRBD1; CDR3nt: TGTGCCAGCAGTGAAATAACCGGGACAGGGGCCTACGAGCAGTACTTC; CDR3aa: CASSEITGTGAYEQYF
v_gene: TRBV12-3/TRBV12-4; j_gene: TRBJ1-4; abundance: -; d_gene: TRBD1; CDR3nt: TGTGCCAGCAGGGGCAGGGGGAAACTGTTTTTT; CDR3aa: CASRGRGKLFF
v_gene: TRBV4-1; j_gene: TRBJ2-7; abundance: few; d_gene: -; CDR3nt: TGCGCCAGCAGCCAAGAAGGAGGGATATTGAGGGAGGAGAGCTACGAGCAGTACTTC; CDR3aa: CASSQEGGILREESYEQYF
v_gene: TRBV28; j_gene: TRBJ2-2; abundance: -; d_gene: -; CDR3nt: TGTGCCAGCAGTTTACGCGGTGGGCTAGCCGTCCCGAACACCGGGGAGCTGTTTTTT; CDR3aa: CASSLRGGLAVPNTGELFF
v_gene: TRBV6-5; j_gene: TRBJ2-6; abundance: -; d_gene: -; CDR3nt: TGTGCCAGCAGTTACTCTTCGTTCTCTGGGGCCAACGTCCTGACTTTC; CDR3aa: CASSYSSFSGANVLTF
v_gene: TRBV21-1; j_gene: TRBJ2-1; abundance: -; d_gene: -; CDR3nt: TGTGCCAGCAGCAAACCGACTAGCGGGAGCTCAAATGAGCAGTTCTTC; CDR3aa: CASSKPTSGSSNEQFF
v_gene: TRBV28; j_gene: TRBJ1-6; abundance: -; d_gene: TRBD1; CDR3nt: TGTGCCAGCAGTCCCCGACAGGGTGGGAGTTCACCCCTCCACTTT; CDR3aa: CASSPRQGGSSPLHF
v_gene: TRBV13; j_gene: TRBJ2-1; abundance: -; d_gene: -; CDR3nt: TGTGCCAGCAGCTTAACAGGGATCAATGAGCAGTTCTTC; CDR3aa: CASSLTGINEQFF
v_gene: TRBV7-8; j_gene: TRBJ2-7; abundance: -; d_gene: TRBD2; CDR3nt: TGTGCCAGCAATCTAGCGGGAGCGGATTACGAGCAGTACTTC; CDR3aa: CASNLAGADYEQYF
v_gene: TRBV24-1; j_gene: TRBJ2-2; abundance: -; d_gene: -; CDR3nt: TGTGCCACCAGTGATTTGAGGAGGGCGAACACCGGGGAGCTGTTTTTT; CDR3aa: CATSDLRRANTGELFF
v_gene: TRBV5-3; j_gene: TRBJ1-5; abundance: -; d_gene: -; CDR3nt: TGTGCCAGAGCGAGGCGACAGGATCAGCCCCAGCATTTT; CDR3aa: CARARRQDQPQHF